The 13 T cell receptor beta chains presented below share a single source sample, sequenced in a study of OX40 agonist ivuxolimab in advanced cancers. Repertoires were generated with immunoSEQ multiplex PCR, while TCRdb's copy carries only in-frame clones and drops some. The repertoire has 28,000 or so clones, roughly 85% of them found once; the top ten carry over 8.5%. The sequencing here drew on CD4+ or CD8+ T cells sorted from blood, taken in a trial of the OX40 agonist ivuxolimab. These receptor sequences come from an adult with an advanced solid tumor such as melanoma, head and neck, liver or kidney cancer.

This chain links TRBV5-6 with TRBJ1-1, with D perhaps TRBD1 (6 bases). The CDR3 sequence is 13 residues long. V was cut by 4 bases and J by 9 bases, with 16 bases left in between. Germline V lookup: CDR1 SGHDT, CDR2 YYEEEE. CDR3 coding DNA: TGTGCCAGCAGCACAACAGGGTTGGGACAAGCTTTCTTT. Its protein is CASSTTGLGQAFF.

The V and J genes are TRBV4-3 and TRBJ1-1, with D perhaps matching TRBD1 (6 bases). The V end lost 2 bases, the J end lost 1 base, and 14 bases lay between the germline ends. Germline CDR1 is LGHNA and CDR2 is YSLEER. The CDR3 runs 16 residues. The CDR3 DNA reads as TGCGCCAGCAGCCAACTAACCTACAGGGAGAACACTGAAGCTTTCTTT. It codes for CASSQLTYRENTEAFF.

The CDR3 DNA sequence: TGCGCCAGCAGCCAAGAAGTCCGGGAAGATACGCAGTATTTT. Amino acid sequence: CASSQEVREDTQYF. The chain combines TRBV4-1 with TRBJ2-3; D is possibly TRBD2 (5 bases). Trimming shortened V by 0 bases and J by 5 bases, and 9 bases separated the two germline ends. Germline assignment: CDR1 MGHRA and CDR2 YSYEKL. The CDR3 sequence is 14 residues long.

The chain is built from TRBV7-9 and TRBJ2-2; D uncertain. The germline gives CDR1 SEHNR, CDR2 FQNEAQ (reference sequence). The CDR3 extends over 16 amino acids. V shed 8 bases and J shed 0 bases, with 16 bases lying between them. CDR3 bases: TGTGCCAGCGACATCCTGGCATCGCCGAACACCGGGGAGCTGTTTTTT. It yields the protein CASDILASPNTGELFF.

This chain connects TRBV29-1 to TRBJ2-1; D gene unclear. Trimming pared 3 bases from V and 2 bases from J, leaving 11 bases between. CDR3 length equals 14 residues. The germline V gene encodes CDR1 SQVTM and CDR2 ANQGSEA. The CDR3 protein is CSVEFADTYNEQFF. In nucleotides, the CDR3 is TGCAGCGTTGAGTTCGCCGACACCTACAATGAGCAGTTCTTC.

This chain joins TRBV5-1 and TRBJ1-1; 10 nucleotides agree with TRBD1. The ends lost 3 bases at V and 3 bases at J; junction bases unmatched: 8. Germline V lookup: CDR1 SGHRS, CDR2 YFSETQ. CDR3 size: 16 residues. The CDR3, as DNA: TGCGCCAGCAGCTACCCCGGGACAGGGGAGGACACTGAAGCTTTCTTT. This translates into CASSYPGTGEDTEAFF.

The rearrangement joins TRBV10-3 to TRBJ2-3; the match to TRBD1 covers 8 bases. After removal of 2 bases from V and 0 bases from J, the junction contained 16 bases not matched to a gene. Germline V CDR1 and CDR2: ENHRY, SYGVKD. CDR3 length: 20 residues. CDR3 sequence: CAISEPMTGDRSESTDTQYF. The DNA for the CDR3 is TGTGCCATCAGTGAGCCAATGACAGGGGATAGGTCTGAAAGCACAGATACGCAGTATTTT.

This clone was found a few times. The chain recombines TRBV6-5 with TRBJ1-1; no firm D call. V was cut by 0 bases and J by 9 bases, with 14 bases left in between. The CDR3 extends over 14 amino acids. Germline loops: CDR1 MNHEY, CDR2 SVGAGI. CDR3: CASSYSSLHSQAFF. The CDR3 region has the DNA TGTGCCAGCAGTTACTCGTCCCTCCATTCACAAGCTTTCTTT.

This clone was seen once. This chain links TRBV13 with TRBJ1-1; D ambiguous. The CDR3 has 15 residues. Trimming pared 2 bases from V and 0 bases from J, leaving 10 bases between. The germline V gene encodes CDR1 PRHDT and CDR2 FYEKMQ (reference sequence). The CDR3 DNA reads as TGTGCCAGCAGCTTACTGTCTGGTGTGAACACTGAAGCTTTCTTT. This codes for CASSLLSGVNTEAFF. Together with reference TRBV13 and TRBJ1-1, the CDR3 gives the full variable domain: AAGVIQSPRHLIKEKRETATLKCYPIPRHDTVYWYQQGPGQDPQFLISFYEKMQSDKGSIPDRFSAQQFSDYHSELNMSSLELGDSALYFCASSLLSGVNTEAFFGQGTRLTVV.

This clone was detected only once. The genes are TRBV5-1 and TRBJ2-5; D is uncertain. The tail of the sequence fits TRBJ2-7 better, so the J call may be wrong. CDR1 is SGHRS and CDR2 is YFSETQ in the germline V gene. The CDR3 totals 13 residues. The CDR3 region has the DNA TGCGCCAGCAGCACCAAAGGACCGCTCGAGCAGTACTTC. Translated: CASSTKGPLEQYF.

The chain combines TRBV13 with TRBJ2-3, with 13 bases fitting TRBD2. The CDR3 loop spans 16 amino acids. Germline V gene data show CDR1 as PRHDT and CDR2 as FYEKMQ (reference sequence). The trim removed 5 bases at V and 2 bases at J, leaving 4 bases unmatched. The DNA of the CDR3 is TGTGCCAGCAGCGCGGGACTAGCGGGGTACACAGATACGCAGTATTTT. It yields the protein CASSAGLAGYTDTQYF.

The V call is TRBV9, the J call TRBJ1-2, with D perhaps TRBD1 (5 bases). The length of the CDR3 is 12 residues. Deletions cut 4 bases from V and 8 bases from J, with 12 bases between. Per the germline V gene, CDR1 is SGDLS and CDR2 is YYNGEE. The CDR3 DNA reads TGTGCCAGCAGCCCCGGGGCCGGGGGCTACACCTTC. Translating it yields CASSPGAGGYTF.

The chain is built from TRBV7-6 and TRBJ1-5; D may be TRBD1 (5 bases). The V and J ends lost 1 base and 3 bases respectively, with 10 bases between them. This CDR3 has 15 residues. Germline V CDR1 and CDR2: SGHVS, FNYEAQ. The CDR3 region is CASSLEAGSNQPQHF. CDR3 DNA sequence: TGTGCCAGCAGCTTAGAGGCAGGGTCCAATCAGCCCCAGCATTTT. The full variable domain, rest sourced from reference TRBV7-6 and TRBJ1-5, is GAGVSQSPRYKVTKRGQDVALRCDPISGHVSLYWYRQALGQGPEFLTYFNYEAQQDKSGLPNDRFSAERPEGSISTLTIQRTEQRDSAMYRCASSLEAGSNQPQHFGDGTRLSIL.